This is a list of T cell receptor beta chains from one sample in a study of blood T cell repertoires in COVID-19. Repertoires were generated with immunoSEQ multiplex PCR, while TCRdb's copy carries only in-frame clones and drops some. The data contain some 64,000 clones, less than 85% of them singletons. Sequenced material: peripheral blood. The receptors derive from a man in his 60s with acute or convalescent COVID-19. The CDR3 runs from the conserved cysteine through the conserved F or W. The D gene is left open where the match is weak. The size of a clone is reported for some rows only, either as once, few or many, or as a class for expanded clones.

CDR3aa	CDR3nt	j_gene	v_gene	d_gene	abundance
CARIIRSSGRTDTQYF	TGTGCCAGAATTATAAGGTCTAGCGGCCGCACAGATACGCAGTATTTT	TRBJ2-3	TRBV5-3	TRBD2	few
CASSSRLAEETQYF	TGTGCCAGCAGCTCGAGACTAGCGGAAGAGACCCAGTACTTC	TRBJ2-5	TRBV11-2	TRBD2	.
CASSPGGADTQYF	TGTGCCAGCAGTCCAGGGGGCGCAGATACGCAGTATTTT	TRBJ2-3	TRBV6-5	TRBD1	.
CASSRTSGASQPQHF	TGTGCCAGCAGCCGGACCTCAGGGGCTAGTCAGCCCCAGCATTTT	TRBJ1-5	TRBV3-1/TRBV3-2	.	few
CAWRRGFEQQYF	TGTGCCTGGAGGCGCGGCTTCGAGCAGCAGTACTTC	TRBJ2-7	TRBV30	.	.
CASSSARGLATDTQYF	TGCGCCAGCAGCTCCGCGAGAGGACTAGCAACAGATACGCAGTATTTT	TRBJ2-3	TRBV5-1	TRBD2	.
CASSLDARGRQPQHF	TGTGCCAGCAGTTTAGATGCCAGGGGGCGGCAGCCCCAGCATTTT	TRBJ1-5	TRBV28	TRBD1	few
CAIRRDSQTSTQYF	TGCGCCATCCGCCGGGACTCCCAGACGAGTACGCAGTATTTT	TRBJ2-3	TRBV10-1	.	.
CSGGNGRDQHF	TGCAGCGGGGGGAACGGCCGGGACCAGCATTTT	TRBJ1-5	TRBV29-1	.	.
CASSESRAGGYNEQFF	TGCGCCAGCAGTGAGAGTAGGGCAGGGGGTTACAATGAGCAGTTCTTC	TRBJ2-1	TRBV10-1	TRBD1	.
CASSYPQGSGYGYTF	TGTGCCAGCAGTTACCCCCAGGGGTCCGGCTATGGCTACACCTTC	TRBJ1-2	TRBV6-5	.	.
CASSQDLAGPGEAYGYTF	TGCGCCAGCAGCCAAGATCTTGCGGGCCCAGGGGAAGCCTATGGCTACACCTTC	TRBJ1-2	TRBV4-3	.	.
CAWSSSGPYEQYF	TGTGCCTGGAGTTCTAGCGGGCCCTACGAGCAGTACTTC	TRBJ2-7	TRBV30	TRBD2	.
CAWSPWIAASTDTQYF	TGTGCCTGGAGTCCCTGGATAGCGGCCTCCACAGATACGCAGTATTTT	TRBJ2-3	TRBV30	.	.
CASSLIGQPYEQYF	TGTGCCAGCAGCTTGATAGGACAGCCCTACGAGCAGTACTTC	TRBJ2-7	TRBV7-8	.	.
CASRGTGANEQFF	TGTGCCAGCAGGGGGACAGGGGCCAATGAGCAGTTCTTC	TRBJ2-1	TRBV28	TRBD1	.
CASKIDGRGTGELFF	TGTGCCAGCAAGATTGACGGGAGAGGCACCGGGGAGCTGTTTTTT	TRBJ2-2	TRBV6-4	.	.
CASSPSGRGVRAFF	TGTGCCAGCTCACCCTCAGGCAGGGGGGTTAGGGCTTTCTTT	TRBJ1-1	TRBV18	TRBD1	once
CARSPESFRAYEQYF	TGTGCCAGAAGCCCCGAGTCATTCCGGGCCTACGAGCAGTACTTC	TRBJ2-7	TRBV5-3	.	.
CASSQDLGLTNNEQFF	TGTGCCAGCAGCCAAGATCTAGGCTTAACTAACAATGAGCAGTTCTTC	TRBJ2-1	TRBV3-1/TRBV3-2	.	.
CASSYSPEQGYEQYF	TGTGCCAGCAGTTACTCTCCAGAGCAGGGATACGAGCAGTACTTC	TRBJ2-7	TRBV6-5	.	.
CAWSVDRSGLAGGREQYF	TGTGCCTGGAGTGTTGATCGATCGGGACTAGCGGGCGGGCGGGAGCAGTACTTC	TRBJ2-7	TRBV30	TRBD2	.
CASPGGSADTQYF	TGCGCCAGCCCCGGAGGGTCGGCAGATACGCAGTATTTT	TRBJ2-3	TRBV5-1	.	.
CASSTSHGNYEQYF	TGTGCCAGCAGTACGTCTCACGGGAACTACGAGCAGTACTTC	TRBJ2-7	TRBV2	.	once
CASSYSSPGTSYEQYF	TGTGCCAGCAGTTACTCATCCCCAGGGACATCCTACGAGCAGTACTTC	TRBJ2-7	TRBV6-5	.	few
CASSLTGSKAYEQYF	TGTGCCAGCAGCCTAACCGGGTCTAAAGCCTACGAGCAGTACTTC	TRBJ2-7	TRBV7-2	.	.
CASSPFGAGGGNQPQHF	TGTGCCAGCAGCCCTTTTGGGGCGGGGGGGGGCAATCAGCCCCAGCATTTT	TRBJ1-5	TRBV28	.	.
CASTKVGFGYEQYF	TGTGCCAGCACTAAGGTGGGCTTCGGTTACGAGCAGTACTTC	TRBJ2-7	TRBV2	.	.
CASSLGGQGSYTF	TGTGCCAGCAGTTTAGGGGGACAGGGAAGCTACACCTTC	TRBJ1-2	TRBV12-3/TRBV12-4	TRBD1	.
CATREPNTGELFF	TGTGCCACCCGGGAACCGAACACCGGGGAGCTGTTTTTT	TRBJ2-2	TRBV7-9	.	.
CASSLDRADTQYF	TGTGCCAGCAGCTTGGACAGGGCAGATACGCAGTATTTT	TRBJ2-3	TRBV5-4	.	.
CASSQEESWEWTQYF	TGTGCCAGCAGCCAAGAAGAGAGCTGGGAGTGGACCCAGTACTTC	TRBJ2-5	TRBV4-2	.	.
CASSSPASASYEQYF	TGTGCCAGCAGTTCACCCGCTAGCGCCAGCTACGAGCAGTACTTC	TRBJ2-7	TRBV6-5	.	.
CASSYSPSGMEKLFF	TGTGCCAGCAGTTACTCCCCCTCAGGGATGGAAAAACTGTTTTTT	TRBJ1-4	TRBV6-5	.	.
CASSLKQGLWEQYF	TGTGCCAGCAGTTTAAAACAGGGGCTGTGGGAGCAGTACTTC	TRBJ2-7	TRBV27	TRBD1	.
CASRKDRAGNQPQHF	TGTGCCAGCAGAAAGGACAGGGCAGGCAATCAGCCCCAGCATTTT	TRBJ1-5	TRBV7-2	TRBD1	.
CASSLTGGDIQYF	TGTGCCAGCAGCCTTACCGGGGGGGACATTCAGTACTTC	TRBJ2-4	TRBV14	TRBD2	.
CASSPRPQAEKLFF	TGTGCCAGTAGTCCCCGGCCCCAGGCTGAAAAACTGTTTTTT	TRBJ1-4	TRBV19	.	.
CAWSVGGSYEQYF	TGTGCCTGGAGCGTAGGGGGTTCCTACGAGCAGTACTTC	TRBJ2-7	TRBV30	.	.
CASSFGDSPLHF	TGTGCCAGCAGCTTCGGAGATTCACCCCTCCACTTT	TRBJ1-6	TRBV6-6	.	.
CASSPGTGVVEQFF	TGTGCCAGCAGTCCCGGGACAGGGGTGGTTGAGCAGTTCTTC	TRBJ2-1	TRBV2	TRBD1	.
CASSITGGDSTEAFF	TGTGCCAGCAGCATCACAGGGGGGGATAGCACTGAAGCTTTCTTT	TRBJ1-1	TRBV5-6	TRBD1	once
CASSFTGALSGANVLTF	TGTGCCAGCAGTTTTACAGGGGCGCTGTCTGGGGCCAACGTCCTGACTTTC	TRBJ2-6	TRBV28	TRBD1	.
CASRQTVGAGAYNEQFF	TGTGCCAGCAGACAAACTGTGGGGGCGGGAGCCTACAATGAGCAGTTCTTC	TRBJ2-1	TRBV28	.	.
CASSEVRAYNEQFF	TGTGCCAGCAGTGAAGTCCGGGCCTACAATGAGCAGTTCTTC	TRBJ2-1	TRBV2	.	.
CASGLLAGGSSYNEQFF	TGTGCCAGTGGATTGCTAGCGGGGGGGAGCTCCTACAATGAGCAGTTCTTC	TRBJ2-1	TRBV19	TRBD2	.
CASSPWGEEVQYF	TGTGCCAGCAGCCCATGGGGAGAGGAGGTGCAGTACTTC	TRBJ2-7	TRBV3-1/TRBV3-2	.	.
CASSLTSDSYEQYF	TGTGCCAGCAGCTTAACTAGCGACTCCTACGAGCAGTACTTC	TRBJ2-7	TRBV7-3	.	few
CATRGAGAETQYF	TGTGCCACCAGAGGGGCCGGTGCTGAGACCCAGTACTTC	TRBJ2-5	TRBV24-1	.	.